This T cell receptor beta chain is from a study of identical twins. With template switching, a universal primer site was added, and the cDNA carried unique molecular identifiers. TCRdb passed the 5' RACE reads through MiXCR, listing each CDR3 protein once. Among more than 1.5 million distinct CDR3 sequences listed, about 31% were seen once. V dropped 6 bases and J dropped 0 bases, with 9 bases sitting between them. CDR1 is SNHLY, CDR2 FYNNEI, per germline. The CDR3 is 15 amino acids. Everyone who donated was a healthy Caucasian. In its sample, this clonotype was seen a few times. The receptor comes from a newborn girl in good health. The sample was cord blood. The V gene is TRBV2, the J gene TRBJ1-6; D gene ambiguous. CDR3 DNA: TGTGCCAGCAGCCCCATGAGCTCCTATAATTCACCCCTCCACTTT. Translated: CASSPMSSYNSPLHF. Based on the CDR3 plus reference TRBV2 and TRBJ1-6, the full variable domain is EPEVTQTPSHQVTQMGQEVILRCVPISNHLYFYWYRQILGQKVEFLVSFYNNEISEKSEIFDDQFSVERPDGSNFTLKIRSTKLEDSAMYFCASSPMSSYNSPLHFGNGTRLTVT.